These 30 T cell receptor beta chains originate from one sample sequenced in a study of blood T cell repertoires in COVID-19. The assay was immunoSEQ multiplex PCR, and TCRdb's table has in-frame clones only and misses some. This sample has some 300,000 clones; 90% occur once, and the top ten carry 3% to 5%. Material: PBMCs or T cells enriched from blood (not recorded which). The receptors were sampled from a woman under 40 who had been exposed to COVID-19.

The chain uses TRBV29-1 and TRBJ1-1, with a possible D match to TRBD1 (6 bases). CDR3 length: 12 amino acids. Trimming took 4 bases from V and 4 from J, leaving 10 bases between them. Germline V gives CDR1 SQVTM, CDR2 ANQGSEA. CDR3 sequence reads: CSVVRGFTEAFF. The CDR3 DNA reads as TGCAGCGTTGTAAGGGGGTTCACTGAAGCTTTCTTT.

V usage is TRBV6-1 and J usage is TRBJ1-2, with D possibly TRBD1 on 6 matching bases. Germline assignment: CDR1 MNHNS and CDR2 SASEGT. The CDR3 has 15 residues. The V gene lost 6 bases and the J gene lost 0 bases, with 14 bases spanning the gap. The CDR3 reads CASRDPRTANYGYTF. The CDR3, as DNA: TGTGCCAGCAGGGATCCCCGGACAGCTAACTATGGCTACACCTTC.

V and J are TRBV12-5 and TRBJ1-2; 9 bases are a match to TRBD1. This CDR3 is built from 18 residues. CDR1 LGHNT and CDR2 FRNRAP come from the germline V gene. The junction had 10 bases not matched to a gene; V was cut back by 0 bases and J by 2 bases. In nucleotides, the CDR3 is TGTGCTAGTGGTTTGGTCCGAGCCGGGACAGGGACCAACTATGGCTACACCTTC. Its protein is CASGLVRAGTGTNYGYTF.

The chain has TRBV10-3 and TRBJ2-6, with D possibly being TRBD1 (5 bases). The germline CDR1 and CDR2 sequences are ENHRY and SYGVKD. This CDR3 has 17 amino acids. Trimming stripped 3 bases from V and 4 bases from J, with 16 bases between. CDR3 nucleotides: TGTGCCATCAGTGAAATCGGAAGGGGATCAGGGGCCAACGTCCTGACTTTC. Its translation: CAISEIGRGSGANVLTF.

This clone was observed once. This sample also contains other DNA sequences that code for the same CDR3. V is TRBV7-2 and J is TRBJ2-5, with D possibly being TRBD2 (6 bases). The CDR3 contains 14 residues. The V end was cut by 0 bases, the J end by 5 bases, with 10 bases between. Germline lookup yields CDR1 SGHTA and CDR2 FQGNSA. CDR3 coding DNA: TGTGCCAGCAGCTTAGCCGGGGCGGGGGAGACCCAGTACTTC. Translation: CASSLAGAGETQYF.

The chain uses TRBV4-1 and TRBJ1-4; tentative D call: TRBD1 (6 bases). The CDR3 is 17 amino acids. The germline gives CDR1 MGHRA, CDR2 YSYEKL. V shed 1 base and J shed 3 bases, with 15 bases lying between them. The CDR3 sequence is CASSQVLIRGPNEKLFF. The CDR3 DNA reads TGCGCCAGCAGCCAAGTCTTGATCAGGGGCCCTAATGAAAAACTGTTTTTT.

The chain combines TRBV5-4 with TRBJ2-5; 11 bases match TRBD2. The CDR3 contains 17 residues. Germline V CDR1 and CDR2: SGHNT, YYREEE (reference sequence). After removal of 3 bases from V and 4 bases from J, the junction contained 11 bases not matched to a gene. As DNA, the CDR3 is TGTGCCAGCAGCTGGAACCCGGGACTAGCGGATCGAGAGACCCAGTACTTC. This sequence encodes CASSWNPGLADRETQYF.

The chain joins TRBV5-1 to TRBJ1-2; 7 bases are a match to TRBD1. Germline V CDR1 and CDR2: SGHRS, YFSETQ. The CDR3 runs to 15 residues. Losses at the gene ends were 4 bases for V and 0 bases for J; bases not matched to a gene: 6. The CDR3 protein is CASSPGDSANYGYTF. The CDR3 DNA reads TGCGCCAGCAGCCCGGGGGACAGCGCTAACTATGGCTACACCTTC.

The chain links TRBV5-5 to TRBJ2-7; TRBD1 matches 7 bases. Germline V gene data show CDR1 as SGHKS and CDR2 as YYEKEE (reference sequence). There are 16 residues in the CDR3. V gave up 2 bases and J gave up 2 bases; unmatched junction bases: 10. CDR3 DNA: TGTGCCAGCAGCTTCGGCCACAGGGGCCCTCCCTACGAGCAGTACTTC. This codes for CASSFGHRGPPYEQYF.

The V call is TRBV9, the J call TRBJ1-2; no reliable D call. Germline values: CDR1 SGDLS, CDR2 YYNGEE. This CDR3 comprises 11 residues. Trimming cost V 7 bases and J 9 bases, with 13 bases left between them. The CDR3 protein is CASGSLGRYTF. CDR3 DNA: TGTGCCAGCGGGAGTCTCGGGCGCTACACCTTC.

V is TRBV5-1 and J is TRBJ1-1, with a tentative D call TRBD1 (5 bases). This CDR3 is 13 amino acids long. Germline loops: CDR1 SGHRS, CDR2 YFSETQ. The V and J ends lost 0 bases and 3 bases respectively, with 6 bases between them. CDR3 DNA sequence: TGCGCCAGCAGCTTGGTAGGGGACACTGAAGCTTTCTTT. Translated, it gives CASSLVGDTEAFF.

The chain carries TRBV12-5 and TRBJ1-2; 10 positions agree with TRBD1. This CDR3 is 14 amino acids long. Germline assignment: CDR1 LGHNT and CDR2 FRNRAP. Trimming at V came to 7 bases and at J to 5 bases, leaving 7 bases not matched to a gene. CDR3 DNA: TGTGCTAGTGCTCTAGGACAGGGGGGATATGGCTACACCTTC. Translating gives CASALGQGGYGYTF.

The chain uses TRBV18 and TRBJ2-3; 8 nucleotides match TRBD2. Germline values: CDR1 KGHSH, CDR2 LQKENI. This CDR3 is built from 16 residues. V lost 3 bases to trimming and J lost 4 bases; unmatched junction nucleotides: 9. CDR3 in DNA: TGTGCCAGCTCACCTCCAATCGGGGGGGGGCCAGATACGCAGTATTTT. Protein sequence: CASSPPIGGGPDTQYF.

The chain joins TRBV13 to TRBJ2-1; 11 bases are shared with TRBD2. The CDR3 has 15 amino acids. Germline V CDR1 and CDR2: PRHDT, FYEKMQ (reference sequence). V gave up 7 bases and J gave up 4 bases; unmatched junction bases: 6. In DNA form, the CDR3 reads TGTGCCAGCAAAACCCTAGCGGGGGGTTACAATGAGCAGTTCTTC. This encodes CASKTLAGGYNEQFF. Together with reference TRBV13 and TRBJ2-1, the CDR3 gives the full variable domain: AAGVIQSPRHLIKEKRETATLKCYPIPRHDTVYWYQQGPGQDPQFLISFYEKMQSDKGSIPDRFSAQQFSDYHSELNMSSLELGDSALYFCASKTLAGGYNEQFFGPGTRLTVL.

The chain joins TRBV2 to TRBJ1-2; D remains unclear. From germline, CDR1 is SNHLY and CDR2 FYNNEI. The CDR3 totals 14 residues. Trimming took 1 base from V and 2 from J, leaving 8 bases between them. The CDR3 loop is CASSEGGGNYGYTF. As DNA, the CDR3 is TGTGCCAGCAGTGAAGGAGGAGGGAACTATGGCTACACCTTC. Filled out from reference TRBV2 and TRBJ1-2, the complete variable domain reads EPEVTQTPSHQVTQMGQEVILRCVPISNHLYFYWYRQILGQKVEFLVSFYNNEISEKSEIFDDQFSVERPDGSNFTLKIRSTKLEDSAMYFCASSEGGGNYGYTFGSGTRLTVV.

The chain uses TRBV27 and TRBJ2-7, with TRBD2 matching 9 bases. Germline CDR1 and CDR2: MNHEY and SMNVEV (reference sequence). V was clipped by 5 bases and J by 6 bases; unmatched bases: 8. CDR3 length equals 14 residues. CDR3 bases: TGTGCCAGCAGTCTGGGACTAGCAAGAGGCGAGCAGTACTTC. Protein: CASSLGLARGEQYF.

The chain combines TRBV6-5 with TRBJ1-3; D is ambiguous. Germline CDR1 and CDR2: MNHEY and SVGAGI. V was clipped by 8 bases and J by 4 bases, with 18 bases between them. This CDR3 has 15 amino acids. The CDR3 region is CASWLPGQSGNTIYF. In nucleotides, the CDR3 is TGTGCCAGCTGGCTTCCGGGTCAGTCAGGAAACACCATATATTTT.

The gene calls are TRBV13 and TRBJ1-4; 9 bases fit TRBD1. The CDR3 is 16 residues long. From germline, CDR1 is PRHDT and CDR2 FYEKMQ (reference sequence). Trimming took 6 bases from V and 3 from J; bases not matched to a gene: 8. The CDR3 reads CASSFTGGAANEKLFF. The CDR3 DNA reads as TGTGCCAGCAGTTTTACAGGGGGCGCGGCTAATGAAAAACTGTTTTTT.

This clone was seen more than once but under ten times. The chain links TRBV7-9 to TRBJ2-1; TRBD1 aligns across 8 bases. The V gene end was trimmed by 5 bases and the J gene end by 6 bases; junction bases not matched to a gene: 6. The CDR3 length is 14 residues. Germline V gene sequence: CDR1 SEHNR, CDR2 FQNEAQ (reference sequence). This CDR3 reads CASSANTGGNEQFF. In nucleotides, the CDR3 is TGTGCCAGCAGCGCAAACACAGGGGGCAATGAGCAGTTCTTC.

This chain uses TRBV3-1 (or the pseudogene TRBV3-2) with TRBJ2-4, with 7 bases identical to TRBD1. CDR1 and CDR2 from the germline V gene are LGHDT and YNNKEL (reference sequence). The trim removed 1 base at V and 0 bases at J, leaving 6 bases unmatched. This CDR3 has 17 residues. CDR3 bases: TGTGCCAGCAGCCAAGTTGGACAGGACTTAGCCAAAAACATTCAGTACTTC. Translating it yields CASSQVGQDLAKNIQYF.

V usage is TRBV7-9 and J usage is TRBJ1-4; the D is unclear. Germline values: CDR1 SEHNR, CDR2 FQNEAQ (reference sequence). CDR3 length: 14 amino acids. V was trimmed by 5 bases and J by 0 bases, leaving 7 bases between them. In DNA, the CDR3 is TGTGCCAGCAGCAATCGTGCAACTAATGAAAAACTGTTTTTT. As protein: CASSNRATNEKLFF.

The rearrangement links TRBV5-1 to TRBJ2-1; TRBD2 matches at 9 bases. This CDR3 has 14 residues. The J segment lost 7 bases and the V segment lost 6 bases, leaving 8 bases of the junction unmatched. The germline gives CDR1 SGHRS, CDR2 YFSETQ. CDR3 sequence (DNA): TGCGCCAGCATTGGCGGGGGGGCCGGGAATGAGCAGTTCTTC. Its protein product is CASIGGGAGNEQFF.

The chain employs TRBV21-1 and TRBJ1-2; the table gives TRBD1 as D, unverified against the DNA. TRBV21-1 is described as a pseudogene. The CDR3 length is 16 residues. The CDR3 nucleotides read TGTGCCAGCAGCAAAGACCGGGACAGGGGACCCTATGGCTACACCTTC. Encoded protein: CASSKDRDRGPYGYTF.

This chain uses TRBV7-2 with TRBJ1-2, with D possibly being TRBD1 (5 bases). Germline V lookup: CDR1 SGHTA, CDR2 FQGNSA. The CDR3 runs to 14 residues. Trimming cost V 5 bases and J 3 bases, with 13 bases left between them. Here the CDR3 reads CASSREQDYYGYTF. CDR3 coding DNA: TGTGCCAGCAGCCGCGAACAGGATTACTATGGCTACACCTTC.

This sequence joins TRBV19 and TRBJ1-1; D possibly corresponds to TRBD1 (5 bases). Germline V lookup: CDR1 LNHDA, CDR2 SQIVND (reference sequence). Trimming cost V 6 bases and J 5 bases, with 10 bases left between them. This CDR3 has 12 residues. CDR3 in amino acids: CASSDPGTEAFF. For the CDR3, the DNA is TGTGCCAGTAGCGATCCAGGGACTGAAGCTTTCTTT.

The V gene is TRBV2, the J gene TRBJ1-2; no reliable D call. Trimming removed 4 bases at V and 4 bases at J, with 10 bases between. The germline V gene has CDR1 SNHLY and CDR2 FYNNEI. This CDR3 comprises 13 residues. The DNA of the CDR3 is TGTGCCAGCAGTGGCGGGCAGTCCTATGGCTACACCTTC. Translated, it gives CASSGGQSYGYTF.

The genes are TRBV10-1 and TRBJ1-2, with a tentative D call TRBD1 (6 bases). The V gene lost 3 bases and the J gene lost 4 bases, with 15 bases spanning the gap. The germline V gene encodes CDR1 WNHNN and CDR2 SYGVQD (reference sequence). The CDR3 is made up of 15 amino acids. The CDR3 DNA sequence: TGCGCCAGCAGTGATAGGGGGTCCGGCTTCTATGGCTACACCTTC. This encodes CASSDRGSGFYGYTF.

V usage is TRBV9 and J usage is TRBJ1-3, with 8 nucleotides matching TRBD1. The junction had 6 bases not matched to a gene; V was cut back by 4 bases and J by 3 bases. Germline loops: CDR1 SGDLS, CDR2 YYNGEE. CDR3 length: 15 residues. The CDR3 is CASSQNRGYGNTIYF. The CDR3 coding sequence is TGTGCCAGCAGCCAGAACAGGGGGTATGGAAACACCATATATTTT.

This chain uses TRBV2 with TRBJ1-5; D not certain. The length of the CDR3 is 14 residues. Deletions cut 2 bases from V and 4 bases from J, with 9 bases between. Germline V gives CDR1 SNHLY, CDR2 FYNNEI. The DNA of the CDR3 is TGTGCCAGCAGTGAACGGCGGTTAAATCAGCCCCAGCATTTT. Translating gives CASSERRLNQPQHF.

The chain is built from TRBV18 and TRBJ1-4; D gene ambiguous. V was clipped by 2 bases and J by 8 bases, with 15 bases between them. This CDR3 is built from 15 residues. CDR1 and CDR2 from the germline V gene are KGHSH and LQKENI. The CDR3 DNA sequence: TGTGCCAGCTCACCATCGCCGCTACCCCGGGAAAAACTGTTTTTT. Translating it yields CASSPSPLPREKLFF.